Below are 27 T cell receptor beta chains sequenced from a single sample in a study of T cell responses to AZD1222 COVID-19 vaccine. Only in-frame clones appear in the TCRdb table, and some are missing; sequencing was by immunoSEQ multiplex PCR. The repertoire holds approximately 140,000 clones, with about 93% as singletons. Here the sequenced sample was peripheral blood, taken on day 0 of AZD1222 vaccination. These TCRs come from an adult in good health.

The chain has TRBV10-3 and TRBJ1-2; D remains unclear. The CDR3 totals 17 residues. The V gene lost 3 bases and the J gene lost 1 base, with 18 bases spanning the gap. Looked up from germline, CDR1 is ENHRY and CDR2 is SYGVKD. The CDR3 spells CAISEVEGSLGNYGYTF. CDR3 coding DNA: TGTGCCATCAGTGAAGTAGAAGGGTCATTAGGTAACTATGGCTACACCTTC.

This chain connects TRBV5-1 to TRBJ1-3; D not certain. The CDR3 loop spans 13 amino acids. Germline values: CDR1 SGHRS, CDR2 YFSETQ. The V and J ends lost 0 bases and 4 bases respectively, with 5 bases between them. The CDR3 here is CASSLAIGNTIYF. CDR3 in DNA: TGCGCCAGCAGCTTGGCTATCGGAAACACCATATATTTT.

The chain links TRBV21-1 to TRBJ1-6; the table assigns TRBD1, which was not confirmed against the DNA. TRBV21-1 represents a pseudogene. The CDR3 totals 15 residues. CDR3 in amino acids: CASIRTGELHSPLHF. CDR3 DNA: TGTGCCAGCATCAGGACAGGGGAATTACATTCACCCCTCCACTTT.

The chain couples TRBV27 to TRBJ2-7, with 10 bases that match TRBD2. The CDR3 contains 17 residues. V was clipped by 0 bases and J by 0 bases; unmatched bases: 5. CDR1 and CDR2 from the germline V gene are MNHEY and SMNVEV (reference sequence). CDR3 protein: CASSLSTLAGISYEQYF. The CDR3, as DNA: TGTGCCAGCAGTTTATCCACACTAGCGGGAATCTCCTACGAGCAGTACTTC.

The chain employs TRBV5-1 and TRBJ2-1, with D tentatively TRBD2 (6 bases). The CDR3 contains 14 residues. From germline, CDR1 is SGHRS and CDR2 YFSETQ. Trimming stripped 0 bases from V and 6 bases from J, with 10 bases between. The CDR3 DNA follows: TGCGCCAGCAGCTTGGAGGGAGGCTCCAATGAGCAGTTCTTC. Its translation: CASSLEGGSNEQFF.

The rearrangement joins TRBV21-1 to TRBJ2-7; TRBD1, as called in the table, went unchecked against the DNA. TRBV21-1 is assigned pseudogene status. The length of the CDR3 is 17 residues. CDR3 coding DNA: TGTGCCAGCAGCAAAGTCAATGGGACAGGGGGCCTTTACGAGCAGTACTTC. Protein sequence: CASSKVNGTGGLYEQYF.

This sequence joins TRBV6-2 or TRBV6-3 and TRBJ2-6; possible D gene TRBD1, 5 bases. CDR3 size: 16 residues. Trimming took off 2 bases at V and 3 bases at J, with 11 bases between the two ends. Germline values: CDR1 MNHEY, CDR2 SVGEGT. CDR3 in amino acids: CASSYSWTFGANVLTF. As DNA, the CDR3 is TGTGCCAGCAGTTACAGCTGGACATTTGGGGCCAACGTCCTGACTTTC.

The chain employs TRBV3-1 (or the pseudogene TRBV3-2) and TRBJ2-7; 7 nucleotides agree with TRBD1. This CDR3 is 13 amino acids long. Germline V CDR1 and CDR2: LGHDT, YNNKEL (reference sequence). The trim removed 4 bases at V and 6 bases at J, leaving 6 bases unmatched. The CDR3, as DNA: TGTGCCAGCAGCCGTGACAGGGAAGGCGAGCAGTACTTC. Translated: CASSRDREGEQYF.

This chain joins TRBV18 and TRBJ2-7, with TRBD1 matching over 9 bases. The CDR3 runs to 15 residues. The V gene end was trimmed by 2 bases and the J gene end by 3 bases; junction bases not matched to a gene: 5. In germline, CDR1 is KGHSH, CDR2 LQKENI. CDR3 in amino acids: CASSPTRDRVYEQYF. CDR3 nucleotide sequence: TGTGCCAGCTCACCAACCCGGGACAGGGTCTACGAGCAGTACTTC. Drawing the rest from reference TRBV18 and TRBJ2-7, the complete variable domain is NAGVMQNPRHLVRRRGQEARLRCSPMKGHSHVYWYRQLPEEGLKFMVYLQKENIIDESGMPKERFSAEFPKEGPSILRIQQVVRGDSAAYFCASSPTRDRVYEQYFGPGTRLTVT.

The chain joins TRBV6-6 to TRBJ1-1; 7 bases agree with TRBD1. V dropped 6 bases and J dropped 4; count of bases not matched to a gene: 5. Germline loops: CDR1 MNHNY, CDR2 SVGAGI (reference sequence). This CDR3 has 13 residues. The CDR3 DNA reads TGTGCCAGCAGCCAACAGGGGTCCACTGAAGCTTTCTTT. Protein product: CASSQQGSTEAFF.

The V call is TRBV19, the J call TRBJ1-3, with D possibly matching TRBD1 (5 bases). CDR1 and CDR2 from the germline V gene are LNHDA and SQIVND (reference sequence). V gave up 6 bases and J gave up 2 bases, with 11 bases separating them. There are 14 residues in the CDR3. CDR3 protein: CASSLQGPGNTIYF. The CDR3 DNA follows: TGTGCCAGTAGCCTCCAGGGCCCTGGAAACACCATATATTTT.

This sequence joins TRBV12-3 or TRBV12-4 and TRBJ1-4, with D possibly being TRBD1 (5 bases). V was cut by 5 bases and J by 11 bases, with 15 bases left in between. This CDR3 spans 13 amino acids. DNA of the CDR3: TGTGCCAGCAGTCGTCTCGGGGGAGGCAAACTGTTTTTT. Translated, it gives CASSRLGGGKLFF.

V is TRBV5-4 and J is TRBJ1-2, with D hard to call. CDR3 size: 14 residues. Germline V lookup: CDR1 SGHNT, CDR2 YYREEE (reference sequence). V dropped 0 bases and J dropped 8 bases, with 14 bases sitting between them. Here the CDR3 DNA reads TGTGCCAGCAGCTTGGACCCGGGGTCGAGGGGCTACACCTTC. It translates to CASSLDPGSRGYTF.

This clone was picked up a small number of times. The CDR3 region is CATRTRTTNNSPLHF. The CDR3 DNA sequence: TGTGCCACCAGAACCCGCACAACCAATAATTCACCCCTCCACTTT. The rearrangement joins TRBV15 to TRBJ1-6; D gene unclear. The CDR3 has 15 residues. The germline V gene encodes CDR1 LNHNV and CDR2 YYDKDF (reference sequence). Trimming stripped 6 bases from V and 5 bases from J, with 14 bases between.

This clone showed up just once. The genes are TRBV4-1 and TRBJ2-2, with D possibly being TRBD2 (5 bases). The CDR3 sequence is 16 residues long. V was trimmed by 1 base and J by 6 bases, leaving 15 bases between them. Germline V lookup: CDR1 MGHRA, CDR2 YSYEKL. CDR3 amino acids: CASSQARSSRSGELFF. The CDR3 coding sequence is TGCGCCAGCAGCCAAGCGAGGTCTAGCAGGTCCGGGGAGCTGTTTTTT.

The chain is built from TRBV13 and TRBJ2-5, with TRBD2 identical over 15 bases. Germline V gives CDR1 PRHDT, CDR2 FYEKMQ (reference sequence). The CDR3 extends over 18 amino acids. Trimming took 4 bases from V and 7 from J; bases not matched to a gene: 13. The CDR3 DNA follows: TGTGCCAGCAGCTCTCAGACCCGCGGACTAGCGGGGGGGAGGACCCAGTACTTC. This translates into CASSSQTRGLAGGRTQYF. The full variable domain, its missing parts supplied by reference TRBV13 and TRBJ2-5, is AAGVIQSPRHLIKEKRETATLKCYPIPRHDTVYWYQQGPGQDPQFLISFYEKMQSDKGSIPDRFSAQQFSDYHSELNMSSLELGDSALYFCASSSQTRGLAGGRTQYFGPGTRLLVL.

The chain links TRBV4-2 to TRBJ1-4; D ambiguous. Germline V gene sequence: CDR1 LGHNA, CDR2 YNFKEQ. The CDR3 covers 15 residues. With 1 base removed from V and 7 bases from J, the gap between germline ends came to 13 bases. CDR3 sequence reads: CASSQVEDNTEKLFF. CDR3 nucleotides: TGTGCCAGCAGCCAAGTCGAAGATAATACTGAAAAACTGTTTTTT.

The chain recombines TRBV4-3 with TRBJ1-1, with D uncertain. Trimming stripped 0 bases from V and 2 bases from J, with 7 bases between. The germline V gene encodes CDR1 LGHNA and CDR2 YSLEER. CDR3 size: 14 residues. CDR3: CASSQDMGNTEAFF. The CDR3 coding sequence is TGCGCCAGCAGCCAAGATATGGGAAACACTGAAGCTTTCTTT.

The chain uses TRBV29-1 and TRBJ2-1; possibly TRBD1 for D (5 bases). Trimming removed 4 bases at V and 6 bases at J, with 10 bases between. The CDR3 runs to 12 residues. The V gene's germline CDR1 is SQVTM and CDR2 ANQGSEA. The CDR3 here is CSVASGPNEQFF. DNA for the CDR3: TGCAGCGTTGCGTCAGGGCCCAATGAGCAGTTCTTC.

CDR3 in DNA: TGTGCCAGCAGTTATGACAGGGAGCACGAGCAGTACTTC. This gives the protein CASSYDREHEQYF. The chain links TRBV6-5 to TRBJ2-7; 7 bases map to TRBD1. CDR3 length: 13 amino acids. CDR1 and CDR2 (germline): MNHEY, SVGAGI. V lost 3 bases, J lost 5 bases, and 4 bases stayed unmatched.

The chain carries TRBV7-6 and TRBJ1-1; D ambiguous. This CDR3 has 11 residues. V was trimmed by 5 bases and J by 6 bases, leaving 7 bases between them. Germline assignment: CDR1 SGHVS and CDR2 FNYEAQ. In DNA, the CDR3 is TGTGCCAGCAGCCCTGGGGCTGAAGCTTTCTTT. As protein: CASSPGAEAFF.

This clone came up once. V usage is TRBV11-3 and J usage is TRBJ2-7; D unclear. Germline CDR1 is SGHNT and CDR2 is YENEEA. The CDR3 has 13 amino acids. Trimming pared 1 base from V and 5 bases from J, leaving 9 bases between. The CDR3 nucleotides are TGTGCCAGCAGCTTAGGTACCAGCAACGAGCAGTACTTC. This gives the protein CASSLGTSNEQYF. Filled out from reference TRBV11-3 and TRBJ2-7, the complete variable domain reads EAGVVQSPRYKIIEKKQPVAFWCNPISGHNTLYWYLQNLGQGPELLIRYENEEAVDDSQLPKDRFSAERLKGVDSTLKIQPAELGDSAVYLCASSLGTSNEQYFGPGTRLTVT.

The chain joins TRBV6-2 or TRBV6-3 to TRBJ1-1; D is possibly TRBD1 (5 bases). Germline-derived CDR1 and CDR2 are MNHEY and SVGEGT. The length of the CDR3 is 13 residues. The V gene lost 2 bases and the J gene lost 3 bases, with 7 bases spanning the gap. CDR3 residues: CASSYAGYTEAFF. The CDR3 nucleotides are TGTGCCAGCAGTTACGCAGGGTACACTGAAGCTTTCTTT.

J is TRBJ2-1 and V is TRBV27, with a possible D match to TRBD2 (6 bases). CDR1 and CDR2 from the germline V gene are MNHEY and SMNVEV (reference sequence). The CDR3 length is 11 residues. V was pared by 6 bases and J by 9 bases, with 9 bases between. The DNA for the CDR3 is TGTGCCAGCAGGCAGGGAGGTGAGCAGTTCTTC. This translates into CASRQGGEQFF.

This sequence joins TRBV7-8 and TRBJ2-3; 11 bases line up with TRBD2. With 0 bases clipped from V and 2 bases from J, the junction kept 4 bases outside the gene matches. The germline gives CDR1 SGHVS, CDR2 FQNEAQ. The CDR3 totals 17 residues. The CDR3 loop is CASSLAELAGVTDTQYF. DNA for the CDR3: TGTGCCAGCAGCTTAGCGGAACTAGCGGGAGTCACAGATACGCAGTATTTT.

The V gene is TRBV12-3 or TRBV12-4, the J gene TRBJ1-2, with D uncertain. This CDR3 is 12 amino acids long. V was trimmed by 5 bases and J by 2 bases, leaving 6 bases between them. CDR3 amino acids: CASSGENYGYTF. In DNA form, the CDR3 reads TGTGCCAGCAGTGGAGAGAACTATGGCTACACCTTC.

This clone was picked up one time. V is TRBV7-2 and J is TRBJ1-2; a possible D gene is TRBD1 (6 bases). Trimming removed 5 bases at V and 6 bases at J, with 16 bases between. The CDR3 length is 14 residues. CDR1 SGHTA and CDR2 FQGNSA come from the germline V gene. The CDR3 here is CASSQADSTHGYTF. In DNA form, the CDR3 reads TGTGCCAGCAGCCAAGCGGACAGTACCCATGGCTACACCTTC.